One and the same sample provided the 22 T cell receptor beta chains below, sequenced in a study of tumor and adjacent non-tumor tissue in lung cancer. The library came from three nested PCR rounds adapted from ARM-PCR protocols. TCRdb processed the multiplex PCR reads anew with MiXCR; each CDR3 protein has one entry. The repertoire consists of about 200,000 distinct CDR3 sequences, with 70% to 75% occurring once and the leading ten covering roughly a quarter. The template was RNA from unsorted bulk tissue. Specimen: lung tumor tissue. These receptor sequences come from a man between 60 and 70 years old with non-small cell lung cancer.

With respect to this clonotype: This may be a read error: a much more frequent sequence differs by one nucleotide. This rearrangement joins TRBV4-1 to TRBJ1-5; weak D call: TRBD1 (6 bases). The CDR3 extends over 15 amino acids. Germline CDR1 is MGHRA and CDR2 is YSYEKL. V gave up 0 bases and J gave up 4 bases, with 10 bases separating them. This CDR3 reads CASSQERGNNQPQHF. CDR3 DNA sequence: TGCGCCAGCAGCCAAGAGAGGGGGAATAATCAGCCCCAGCATTTT.

On this clonotype: This CDR3 fails to terminate in the conserved phenylalanine or tryptophan, so it likely reflects a read error. The chain carries TRBV6-1 and TRBJ2-1; D is ambiguous. The V end was cut by 11 bases, the J end by 0 bases, with 17 bases between. This CDR3 has 15 residues. Germline CDR1 reads MNHNS; CDR2 reads SASEGT. The CDR3 loop is CACINGVSSYNEQFL. In DNA, the CDR3 is TGTGCCTGCATAAATGGGGTCAGCTCCTACAATGAGCAGTTCCTC.

The rearrangement links TRBV6-1 to TRBJ2-7; a possible D gene is TRBD1 (6 bases). From germline, CDR1 is MNHNS and CDR2 SASEGT. CDR3 length: 15 residues. Between the trimmed V and J ends, which lost 2 bases and 13 bases, there was a span of 24 bases. DNA of the CDR3: TGTGCCAGCAGTGAACAAACAGGACAGAGCTACGAGCGATACTTC. It yields the protein CASSEQTGQSYERYF.

On this clonotype: A much larger clone differs from this one at a single base, so this may be a read error. The V gene is TRBV6-5, the J gene TRBJ1-4; 8 bases align to TRBD1. With 5 bases clipped from V and 2 bases from J, the junction kept 7 bases outside the gene matches. CDR3 length equals 16 residues. Germline V gene data show CDR1 as MNHEY and CDR2 as SVGAGI. CDR3 in DNA: TGTGCCAGCAGTGAGCGGACAGGGTGGACTAATGAAAAACTGTTTTTT. This sequence encodes CASSERTGWTNEKLFF.

Comments on this clonotype: A much bigger clone sits one base away, suggesting this may be a read error. This chain uses TRBV30 with TRBJ1-1, with D possibly being TRBD1 (6 bases). Germline CDR1 reads GTSNPN; CDR2 reads SVGIG (reference sequence). The CDR3 totals 14 residues. CDR3 sequence: CAWSPDRPNTETFF. CDR3 DNA: TGTGCCTGGAGTCCGGACAGACCGAACACTGAAACTTTCTTT.

Remarks on this clonotype: It may be a read error: a sequence one base away is much more abundant. This rearrangement joins TRBV12-3 or TRBV12-4 to TRBJ1-2, with D unresolved. The CDR3 extends over 12 amino acids. The CDR3 spells CASSQTNYGFTF. CDR3 DNA: TGTGCCAGCAGTCAAACCAACTATGGCTTCACCTTC.

With regard to this clonotype: This CDR3 is missing its conserved last phenylalanine or tryptophan, likely due to a read error. The chain carries TRBV20-1 and TRBJ1-1; TRBD1 matches at 9 bases. There are 12 residues in the CDR3. From germline, CDR1 is DFQATT and CDR2 SNEGSKA (reference sequence). Trimming at V came to 5 bases and at J to 7 bases, leaving 5 bases not matched to a gene. The CDR3: CSAWDREGEAFY. The DNA of the CDR3 is TGCAGTGCTTGGGACAGGGAAGGTGAAGCTTTCTAT.

This clonotype occurred many times. The CDR3 loop reads CASSSPGLSYEQYF. The DNA of the CDR3 is TGTGCCAGCAGCAGCCCGGGACTATCATACGAGCAGTACTTC. The chain is built from TRBV6-6 and TRBJ2-7; TRBD2 matches 7 bases. CDR3 length: 14 amino acids. The germline gives CDR1 MNHNY, CDR2 SVGAGI (reference sequence). Trimming cost V 6 bases and J 4 bases; bases outside gene matches: 9.

For this clonotype: The junction departs from germline at one end; a sequencing error may be responsible. The chain employs TRBV11-1 and TRBJ2-5; the match to TRBD2 covers 12 bases. This CDR3 spans 17 amino acids. Germline CDR1 and CDR2: SGHAT and FQDESV (reference sequence). The CDR3, as DNA: TGTGCCAGCAGCTTAGCACACAGACTAGCGGGAGAAGAGACCCAGTGCTTC. It codes for CASSLAHRLAGEETQCF.

The chain has TRBV6-6 and TRBJ2-3; 9 bases agree with TRBD2. Germline CDR1 MNHNY, CDR2 SVGAGI (reference sequence). This CDR3 has 17 amino acids. With 0 bases clipped from V and 6 bases from J, the junction kept 10 bases outside the gene matches. As DNA, the CDR3 is TGTGCCAGCAGTTACTCGACTAGCGGCATCCGGGGTGATACGCAGTATTTT. This encodes CASSYSTSGIRGDTQYF.

This clonotype showed up many times. V usage is TRBV6-1 and J usage is TRBJ2-7, with TRBD1 matching 10 bases. This CDR3 region has 15 residues. Unmatched junction bases numbered 4, after V lost 2 bases and J lost 3 bases. Germline CDR1 MNHNS, CDR2 SASEGT. The DNA of the CDR3 is TGTGCCAGCAGTGAAAGGGACAGGGGTGGCTACGAGCAGTACTTC. It specifies CASSERDRGGYEQYF.

Note on this clonotype: The CDR3 does not close with the conserved phenylalanine or tryptophan, likely indicating a read error. This chain links TRBV4-3 with TRBJ1-1; D is ambiguous. Germline lookup yields CDR1 LGHNA and CDR2 YSLEER. The CDR3 has 17 residues. The chain's CDR3 is CASSQDVPGSSGTEAFL. As DNA, the CDR3 is TGCGCTAGCAGCCAAGACGTTCCGGGCAGTTCGGGCACAGAAGCTTTCCTT.

Only a few counts were recorded for this clonotype. The gene calls are TRBV11-2 and TRBJ2-5, with unresolved D. The germline V and J ends were trimmed by 1 base and 3 bases, with 6 bases remaining between them. CDR1 and CDR2 (germline): SGHAT, FQNNGV. This CDR3 has 13 residues. The CDR3 sequence is CASSLGIKETQYF. In DNA, the CDR3 is TGTGCCAGCAGCTTAGGGATAAAAGAGACCCAGTACTTC.

Only one count was recorded for this clonotype. The gene calls are TRBV9 and TRBJ2-3; D is perhaps TRBD2 (7 bases). The CDR3 loop spans 17 amino acids. CDR1 SGDLS and CDR2 YYNGEE come from the germline V gene. V lost 3 bases and J lost 6, with 23 bases in between. The CDR3 DNA reads as TGTGCCAGCAGCGCACCGGCCGGAGGCGGGGGCATTGATACGCAGTATTTT. Translating it yields CASSAPAGGGGIDTQYF.

A note on this clonotype: The conserved final phenylalanine or tryptophan is absent from the CDR3, which likely points to a read error. The rearrangement uses TRBV5-4 and TRBJ1-1; 8 nucleotides line up with TRBD1. The CDR3 runs to 14 residues. Losses at the gene ends were 4 bases for V and 3 bases for J; bases not matched to a gene: 5. Germline lookup yields CDR1 SGHNT and CDR2 YYREEE (reference sequence). The chain's CDR3 is CASSTQGAYTEAFL. As DNA, the CDR3 is TGTGCCAGCAGCACGCAGGGGGCGTACACTGAAGCTTTCCTT.

This clonotype was seen a handful of times. This sequence joins TRBV14 and TRBJ2-1; a weak D match, TRBD2 (6 bases). Trimming shortened V by 0 bases and J by 4 bases, and 19 bases separated the two germline ends. The CDR3 consists of 18 residues. Germline assignment: CDR1 SGHDN and CDR2 FVKESK. The CDR3 spells CASSQERGLALGYNEQFF. The CDR3 DNA follows: TGTGCCAGCAGCCAAGAGCGTGGCCTAGCGCTGGGTTACAATGAGCAGTTCTTC. The full variable domain, in which reference TRBV14 and TRBJ2-1 provide the parts outside the CDR3, is EAGVTQFPSHSVIEKGQTVTLRCDPISGHDNLYWYRRVMGKEIKFLLHFVKESKQDESGMPNNRFLAERTGGTYSTLKVQPAELEDSGVYFCASSQERGLALGYNEQFFGPGTRLTVL.

Worth noting for this clonotype: The CDR3 carries no conserved terminal phenylalanine or tryptophan, so it likely arises from a read error. The DNA is left out, because the CDR3 cannot be placed on it with certainty; the CDR3 is given as TCRdb lists it. V and J are TRBV5-5 and TRBJ2-5. Germline assignment: CDR1 SGHKS and CDR2 YYEKEE (reference sequence). The CDR3 spans 14 amino acids, including both terminal residues. The CDR3 spells CASSFPGNQETHYL.

With respect to this clonotype: A read error may be the cause here, since a much bigger clone is one base away. The chain links TRBV4-2 to TRBJ1-1; tentative D call: TRBD1 (6 bases). This CDR3 has 14 amino acids. In germline, CDR1 is LGHNA, CDR2 YNFKEQ. The DNA of the CDR3 is TGTGCCAACAGCCAAGAGAGGGGGGTGACTGAAGCTTTCTTT. Residues: CANSQERGVTEAFF.

The V and J genes are TRBV11-2 and TRBJ2-3, with TRBD1 as a possible D gene (5 bases). V was pared by 4 bases and J by 3 bases, with 11 bases between. The CDR3 contains 14 residues. CDR1 SGHAT and CDR2 FQNNGV come from the germline V gene. The CDR3 sequence is CASSSYRFTDTQYF. The CDR3 nucleotides are TGTGCCAGCAGCTCGTACAGGTTTACAGATACGCAGTATTTT.

In the case of this clonotype: One end of the junction varies from germline; a read error may be responsible. The rearrangement joins TRBV11-3 to TRBJ2-1; 7 positions agree with TRBD2. This CDR3 comprises 17 residues. In germline, CDR1 is SGHNT, CDR2 YENEEA. CDR3 DNA: TGTACCAGCAGCTTCGTCATGGGGGGGATTGCCTACAATGAGCAGTTCTTC. Translated: CTSSFVMGGIAYNEQFF.

Note on this clonotype: Its ends do not fully match the called genes, so a read error is possible. The chain joins TRBV28 to TRBJ2-7; 7 bases match TRBD1. CDR3 length: 15 amino acids. Germline assignment: CDR1 MDHEN and CDR2 SYDVKM. CDR3 nucleotides: TGTGCCAGCAGTTTAAGACAGGGAAGTAGTTACGAGCAGTATTTC. It encodes CASSLRQGSSYEQYF.

The sample holds one count of this clonotype. The junction does not match germline at one end; this may be a read error. This chain uses TRBV5-4 with TRBJ2-6; D unclear. Germline CDR1 and CDR2: SGHNT and YYREEE (reference sequence). The CDR3 contains 14 residues. This chain's CDR3 is CASGLDPGTNVLTF. The CDR3 DNA sequence: TGTGCCAGCGGCCTAGATCCTGGGACCAACGTCCTGACTTTC.